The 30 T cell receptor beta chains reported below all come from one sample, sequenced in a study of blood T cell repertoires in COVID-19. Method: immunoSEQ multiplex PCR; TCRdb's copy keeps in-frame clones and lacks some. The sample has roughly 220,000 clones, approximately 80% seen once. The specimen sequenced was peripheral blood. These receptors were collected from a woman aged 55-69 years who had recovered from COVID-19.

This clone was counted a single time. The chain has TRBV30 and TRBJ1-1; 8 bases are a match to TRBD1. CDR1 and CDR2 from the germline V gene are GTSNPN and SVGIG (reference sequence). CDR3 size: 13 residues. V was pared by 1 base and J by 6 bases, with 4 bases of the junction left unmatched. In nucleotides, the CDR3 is TGTGCCTGGAGTGGACAGGGGAGTCCTGAAGCTTTCTTT. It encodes CAWSGQGSPEAFF.

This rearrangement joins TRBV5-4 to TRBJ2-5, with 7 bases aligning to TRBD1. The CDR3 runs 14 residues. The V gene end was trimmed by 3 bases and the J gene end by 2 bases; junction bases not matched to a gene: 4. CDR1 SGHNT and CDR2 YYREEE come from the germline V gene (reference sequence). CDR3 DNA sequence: TGTGCCAGCAGCTCGGGACAGTTACAAGAGACCCAGTACTTC. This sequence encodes CASSSGQLQETQYF.

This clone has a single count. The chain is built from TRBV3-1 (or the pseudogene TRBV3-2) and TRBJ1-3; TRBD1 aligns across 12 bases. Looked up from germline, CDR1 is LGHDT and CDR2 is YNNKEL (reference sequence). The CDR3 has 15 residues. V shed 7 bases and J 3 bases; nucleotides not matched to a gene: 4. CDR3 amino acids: CASKGTGGLGNTIYF. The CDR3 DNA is TGTGCCAGCAAGGGGACAGGGGGCCTTGGAAACACCATATATTTT.

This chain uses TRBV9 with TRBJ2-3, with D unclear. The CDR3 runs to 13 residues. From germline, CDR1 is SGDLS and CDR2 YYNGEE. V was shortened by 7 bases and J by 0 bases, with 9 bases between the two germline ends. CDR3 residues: CASSFSSTDTQYF. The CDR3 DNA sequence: TGTGCCAGCTCTTTCAGTAGCACAGATACGCAGTATTTT.

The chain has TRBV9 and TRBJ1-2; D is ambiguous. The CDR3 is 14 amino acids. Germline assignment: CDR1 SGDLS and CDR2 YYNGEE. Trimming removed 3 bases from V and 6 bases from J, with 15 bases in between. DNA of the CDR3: TGTGCCAGCAGCGCCCGGGGAAAATCGGATGGCTACACCTTC. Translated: CASSARGKSDGYTF.

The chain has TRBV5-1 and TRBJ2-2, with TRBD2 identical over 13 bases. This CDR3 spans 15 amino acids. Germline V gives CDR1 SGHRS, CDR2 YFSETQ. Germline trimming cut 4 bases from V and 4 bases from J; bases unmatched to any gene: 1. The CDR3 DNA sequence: TGCGCCAGCAGCGGGACTAGCGGGGCCACCGGGGAGCTGTTTTTT. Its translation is CASSGTSGATGELFF.

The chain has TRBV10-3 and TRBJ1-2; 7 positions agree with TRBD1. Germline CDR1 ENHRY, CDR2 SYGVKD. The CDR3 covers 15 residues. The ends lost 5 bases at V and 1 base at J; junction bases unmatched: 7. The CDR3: CAISSGQRYNYGYTF. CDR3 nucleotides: TGTGCCATCAGTTCGGGACAGCGATATAACTATGGCTACACCTTC.

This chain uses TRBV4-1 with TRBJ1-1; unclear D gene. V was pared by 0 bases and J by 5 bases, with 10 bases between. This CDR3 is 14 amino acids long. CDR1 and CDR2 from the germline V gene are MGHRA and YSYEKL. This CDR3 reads CASSQDSVPTEAFF. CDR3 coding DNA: TGCGCCAGCAGCCAAGATTCGGTGCCAACTGAAGCTTTCTTT.

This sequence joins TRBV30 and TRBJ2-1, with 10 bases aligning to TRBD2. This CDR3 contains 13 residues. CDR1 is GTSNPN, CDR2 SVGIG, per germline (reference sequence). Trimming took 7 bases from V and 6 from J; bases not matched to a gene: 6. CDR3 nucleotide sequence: TGTGCCTTTCTAGCGGGGGTTTTCAATGAGCAGTTCTTC. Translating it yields CAFLAGVFNEQFF.

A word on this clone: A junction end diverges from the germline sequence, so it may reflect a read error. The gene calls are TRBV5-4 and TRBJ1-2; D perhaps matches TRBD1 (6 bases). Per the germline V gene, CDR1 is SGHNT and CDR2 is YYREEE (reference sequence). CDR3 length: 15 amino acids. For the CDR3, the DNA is TGTGTCAGCAGCTTGGACAGACGCCCCCTCTATGGCTACACCTTC. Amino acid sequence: CVSSLDRRPLYGYTF.

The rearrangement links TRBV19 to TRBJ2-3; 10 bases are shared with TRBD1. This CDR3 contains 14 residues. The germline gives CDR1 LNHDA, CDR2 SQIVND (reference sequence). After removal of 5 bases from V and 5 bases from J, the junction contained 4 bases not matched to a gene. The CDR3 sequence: CASSSTGGEDTQYF. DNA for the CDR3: TGTGCCAGTAGTTCGACAGGGGGCGAAGATACGCAGTATTTT.

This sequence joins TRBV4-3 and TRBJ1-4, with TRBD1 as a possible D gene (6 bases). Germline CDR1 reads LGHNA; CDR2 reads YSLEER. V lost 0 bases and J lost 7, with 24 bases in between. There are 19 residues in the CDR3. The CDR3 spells CASSQDRIWVQGKSEKLFF. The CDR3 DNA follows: TGCGCCAGCAGCCAAGATCGTATATGGGTACAGGGTAAAAGTGAAAAACTGTTTTTT.

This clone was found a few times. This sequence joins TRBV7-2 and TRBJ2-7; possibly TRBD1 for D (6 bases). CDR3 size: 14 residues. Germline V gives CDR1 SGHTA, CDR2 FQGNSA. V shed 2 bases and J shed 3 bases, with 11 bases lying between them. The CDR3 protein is CASSLMGHYYEQYF. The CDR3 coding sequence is TGTGCCAGCAGCTTAATGGGACACTACTACGAGCAGTACTTC.

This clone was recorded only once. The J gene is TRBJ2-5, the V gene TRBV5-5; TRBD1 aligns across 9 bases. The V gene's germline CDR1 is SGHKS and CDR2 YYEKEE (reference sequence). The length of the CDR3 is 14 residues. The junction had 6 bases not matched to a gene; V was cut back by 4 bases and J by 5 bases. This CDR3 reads CASSPQGAGETQYF. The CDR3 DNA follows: TGTGCCAGCAGCCCACAGGGGGCTGGGGAGACCCAGTACTTC. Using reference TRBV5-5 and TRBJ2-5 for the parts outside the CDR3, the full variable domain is DAGVTQSPTHLIKTRGQQVTLRCSPISGHKSVSWYQQVLGQGPQFIFQYYEKEERGRGNFPDRFSARQFPNYSSELNVNALLLGDSALYLCASSPQGAGETQYFGPGTRLLVL.

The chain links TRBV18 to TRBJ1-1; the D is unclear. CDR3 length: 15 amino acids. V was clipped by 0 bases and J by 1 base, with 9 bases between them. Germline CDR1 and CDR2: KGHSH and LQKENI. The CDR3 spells CASSPPSARNTEAFF. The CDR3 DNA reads TGTGCCAGCTCACCACCTTCCGCCAGGAACACTGAAGCTTTCTTT.

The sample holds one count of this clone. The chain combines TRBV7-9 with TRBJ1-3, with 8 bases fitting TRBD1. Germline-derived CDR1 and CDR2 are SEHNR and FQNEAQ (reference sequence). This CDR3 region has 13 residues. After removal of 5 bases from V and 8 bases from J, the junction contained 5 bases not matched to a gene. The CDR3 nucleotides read TGTGCCAGCAGCCCGGGACAGGTGGACACCATATATTTT. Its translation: CASSPGQVDTIYF.

CDR3 amino acids: CATSDGGGPSTDTQYF. The CDR3 DNA reads as TGTGCCACCAGTGATGGGGGGGGCCCAAGCACAGATACGCAGTATTTT. V gene TRBV24-1 combines with J gene TRBJ2-3; possibly TRBD2 for D (7 bases). V dropped 3 bases and J dropped 0 bases, with 12 bases sitting between them. Per the germline V gene, CDR1 is KGHDR and CDR2 is SFDVKD. The length of the CDR3 is 16 residues.

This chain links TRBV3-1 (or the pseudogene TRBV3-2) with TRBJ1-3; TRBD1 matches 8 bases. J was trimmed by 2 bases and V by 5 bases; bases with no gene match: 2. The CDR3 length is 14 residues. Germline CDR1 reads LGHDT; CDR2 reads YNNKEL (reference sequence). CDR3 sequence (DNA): TGTGCCAGCAGCTCACAGGGGGCTGGAAACACCATATATTTT. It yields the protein CASSSQGAGNTIYF.

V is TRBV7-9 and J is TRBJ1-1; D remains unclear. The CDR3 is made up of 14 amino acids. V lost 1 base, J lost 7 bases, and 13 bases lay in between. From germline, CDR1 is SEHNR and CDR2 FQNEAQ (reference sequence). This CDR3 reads CASSLDAGWGEAFF. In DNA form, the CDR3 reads TGTGCCAGCAGCTTAGATGCGGGGTGGGGTGAAGCTTTCTTT. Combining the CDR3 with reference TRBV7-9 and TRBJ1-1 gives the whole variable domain DTGVSQNPRHKITKRGQNVTFRCDPISEHNRLYWYRQTLGQGPEFLTYFQNEAQLEKSRLLSDRFSAERPKGSFSTLEIQRTEQGDSAMYLCASSLDAGWGEAFFGQGTRLTVV.

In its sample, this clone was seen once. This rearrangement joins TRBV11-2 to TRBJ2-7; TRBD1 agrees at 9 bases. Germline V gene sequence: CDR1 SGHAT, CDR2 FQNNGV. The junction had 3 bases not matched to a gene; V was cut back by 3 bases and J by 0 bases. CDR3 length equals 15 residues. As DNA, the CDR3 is TGTGCCAGCAGCTTGAGGACAGGGGACTCCTACGAGCAGTACTTC. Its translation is CASSLRTGDSYEQYF. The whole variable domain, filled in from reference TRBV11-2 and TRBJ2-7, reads EAGVAQSPRYKIIEKRQSVAFWCNPISGHATLYWYQQILGQGPKLLIQFQNNGVVDDSQLPKDRFSAERLKGVDSTLKIQPAKLEDSAVYLCASSLRTGDSYEQYFGPGTRLTVT.

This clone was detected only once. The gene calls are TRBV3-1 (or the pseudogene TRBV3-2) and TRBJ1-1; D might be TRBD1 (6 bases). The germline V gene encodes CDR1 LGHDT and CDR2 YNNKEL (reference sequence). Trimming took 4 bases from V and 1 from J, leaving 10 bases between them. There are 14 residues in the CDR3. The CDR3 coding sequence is TGTGCCAGCAGCCGGGGACAATCGAACACTGAAGCTTTCTTT. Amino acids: CASSRGQSNTEAFF.

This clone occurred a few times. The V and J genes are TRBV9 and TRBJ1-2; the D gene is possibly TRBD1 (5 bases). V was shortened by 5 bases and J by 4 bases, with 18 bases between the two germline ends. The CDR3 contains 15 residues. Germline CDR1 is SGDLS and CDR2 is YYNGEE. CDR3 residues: CASRGPHWAPYGYTF. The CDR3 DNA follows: TGTGCCAGCAGGGGGCCCCATTGGGCTCCCTATGGCTACACCTTC.

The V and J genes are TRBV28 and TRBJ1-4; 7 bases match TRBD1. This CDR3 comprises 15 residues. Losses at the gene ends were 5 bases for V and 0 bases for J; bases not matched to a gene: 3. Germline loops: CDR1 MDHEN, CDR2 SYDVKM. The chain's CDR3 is CASSPGTATNEKLFF. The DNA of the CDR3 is TGTGCCAGCAGTCCAGGGACAGCAACTAATGAAAAACTGTTTTTT.

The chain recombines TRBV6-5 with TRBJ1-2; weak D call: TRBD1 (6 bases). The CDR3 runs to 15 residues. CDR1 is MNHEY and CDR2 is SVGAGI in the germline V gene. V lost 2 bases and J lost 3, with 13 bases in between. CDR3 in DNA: TGTGCCAGCAGTTACCGGGCAGGGGATTACTATGGCTACACCTTC. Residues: CASSYRAGDYYGYTF.

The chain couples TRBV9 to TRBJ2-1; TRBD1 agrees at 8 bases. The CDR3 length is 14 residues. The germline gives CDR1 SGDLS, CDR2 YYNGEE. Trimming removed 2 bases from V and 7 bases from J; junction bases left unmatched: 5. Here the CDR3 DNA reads TGTGCCAGCAGCGTGACAGGGGCTTTGAATGAGCAGTTCTTC. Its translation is CASSVTGALNEQFF.

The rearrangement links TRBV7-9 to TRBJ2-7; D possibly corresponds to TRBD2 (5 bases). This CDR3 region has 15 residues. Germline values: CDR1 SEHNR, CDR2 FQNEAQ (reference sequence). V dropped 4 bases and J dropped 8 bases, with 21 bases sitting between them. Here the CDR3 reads CASSSAGEGSLKQYF. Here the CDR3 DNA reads TGTGCCAGCAGCTCAGCCGGGGAAGGATCTCTAAAGCAGTACTTC.

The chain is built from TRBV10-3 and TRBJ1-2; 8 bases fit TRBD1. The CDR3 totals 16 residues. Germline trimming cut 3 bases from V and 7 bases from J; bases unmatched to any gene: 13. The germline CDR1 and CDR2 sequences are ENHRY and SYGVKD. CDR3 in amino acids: CAISERGGQEGAGYTF. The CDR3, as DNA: TGTGCCATCAGTGAAAGGGGGGGACAGGAGGGAGCTGGCTACACCTTC.

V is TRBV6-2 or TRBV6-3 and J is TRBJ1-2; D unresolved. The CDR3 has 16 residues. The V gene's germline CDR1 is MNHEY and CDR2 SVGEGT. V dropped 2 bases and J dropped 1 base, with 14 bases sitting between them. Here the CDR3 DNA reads TGTGCCAGCAGTTACGGGAGCCCCATATATAACTATGGCTACACCTTC. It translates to CASSYGSPIYNYGYTF.

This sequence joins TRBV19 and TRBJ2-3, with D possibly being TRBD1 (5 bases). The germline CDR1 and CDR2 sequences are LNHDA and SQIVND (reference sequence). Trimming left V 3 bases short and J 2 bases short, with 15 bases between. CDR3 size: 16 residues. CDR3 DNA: TGTGCCAGTAGTATTGGGGCCAAGGTAGTCACAGATACGCAGTATTTT. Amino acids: CASSIGAKVVTDTQYF.

Here the CDR3 reads CASTPGWGFGSYNEQFF. In DNA form, the CDR3 reads TGTGCCAGCACTCCCGGGTGGGGCTTCGGGTCCTACAATGAGCAGTTCTTC. The V gene is TRBV13, the J gene TRBJ2-1; tentatively, D is TRBD1 (5 bases). V gave up 7 bases and J gave up 1 base, with 20 bases separating them. Per the germline V gene, CDR1 is PRHDT and CDR2 is FYEKMQ (reference sequence). This CDR3 spans 17 amino acids.